This T cell receptor (beta chain) is from a study of blood T cell repertoires in COVID-19. Study-wide background: Samples representing acute and convalescent COVID-19 were sourced from the United States, Italy and Spain.

Sequencing was performed with immunoSEQ multiplex PCR; in TCRdb, only in-frame clones are kept and a portion is missing. The sample holds about 400,000 clones, roughly 89% seen once. The V gene's germline CDR1 is SGHRS and CDR2 YFSETQ. Trimming cost V 4 bases and J 6 bases, with 20 bases left between them. The CDR3 runs to 17 residues. This sequence was found in a woman younger than 45 who had recovered from COVID-19. Sample: PBMCs or T cells enriched from blood (not recorded which). The V gene is TRBV5-1, the J gene TRBJ1-6, with a weak D call TRBD1 (5 bases). The CDR3 here is CASSTRDFTTANSPLHF. CDR3 coding DNA: TGCGCCAGCAGCACTAGGGACTTTACGACCGCTAATTCACCCCTCCACTTT.